Listed below are T cell receptor beta chains from one sample, sequenced in a study of blood T cells in healthy people across ages. TCRdb analysed the 5' RACE reads with MiXCR anew, one entry per CDR3 protein. The table includes fewer than 2,000,000 distinct CDR3 sequences, about 35% detected once. Sequencing was done on a sample of blood. The receptors originated from a woman in her 30s in good health. Both conserved end residues are part of each CDR3. The D gene is left open where the match is weak. Some rows mark clone size as missing; the rest say once, few, many or name a class of expanded clone.

TGCAGTGCTAGCCAGGGGGCTTCTGAGACCCAGTACTTC | CSASQGASETQYF | NA | TRBD1 | 13 | TRBJ2-5 | TRBV20-1
TGTGTCAGCAGGAAGCGGGTCCGCACAGATACGCAGTATTTT | CVSRKRVRTDTQYF | NA | NA | 14 | TRBJ2-3 | TRBV12-3/TRBV12-4
TGTGCCAGCAGCTCAGGACAGGGGTATAGTTCACCCCTCCACTTT | CASSSGQGYSSPLHF | NA | TRBD1 | 15 | TRBJ1-6 | TRBV13
TGTGCCAGCAGTTCTTCCGGGACTAGCGGTGATACGCAGTATTTT | CASSSSGTSGDTQYF | NA | TRBD2 | 15 | TRBJ2-3 | TRBV27
TGTGCCAGCAGTTCCCCTAGTCCTGGGGCCAACGTCCTGACTTTC | CASSSPSPGANVLTF | NA | NA | 15 | TRBJ2-6 | TRBV28
TGTGCCAGCAGCAACGACGGACATCGGGGCGAGCAGTACTTC | CASSNDGHRGEQYF | few | NA | 14 | TRBJ2-7 | TRBV7-2
TGTGCCTGGAGCGCTCTGGGGGGGCGCGCAGATACGCAGTATTTT | CAWSALGGRADTQYF | NA | NA | 15 | TRBJ2-3 | TRBV30
TGTGCCAGCAGAGGGGGCAAGAGCAATCAGCCCCAGCATTTT | CASRGGKSNQPQHF | NA | TRBD1 | 14 | TRBJ1-5 | TRBV12-3/TRBV12-4
TGTGCCACCGGGACGGTTAAATCCTACGAGCAGTACTTC | CATGTVKSYEQYF | NA | NA | 13 | TRBJ2-7 | TRBV3-1
TGTGCCAGCAGTCCCCGATGGAAGGGTAAAGTAAACGAGCAGTACTTC | CASSPRWKGKVNEQYF | NA | NA | 16 | TRBJ2-7 | TRBV27
TGTGCCAGCAGTCCCGGGACGAGGCCGGCCGGGGAGCTGTTTTTT | CASSPGTRPAGELFF | NA | NA | 15 | TRBJ2-2 | TRBV12-3/TRBV12-4
TGCAGTGCAAACGAGGGGGGGGTGGACGAGCAGTACTTC | CSANEGGVDEQYF | few | NA | 13 | TRBJ2-7 | TRBV20-1
TGTGCCAGCAGTGTTAATCGCAACAATGAGCAGTTCTTC | CASSVNRNNEQFF | NA | NA | 13 | TRBJ2-1 | TRBV2
TGTGCCAGCACCCTGGGAGTTAATGAGGGTAAAGAGACCCAGTACTTC | CASTLGVNEGKETQYF | NA | NA | 16 | TRBJ2-5 | TRBV6-2/TRBV6-3
TGCAGTGCTAGAGATGTGGGGAGGTCGGTATTAGCTAACTATGGCTACACCTTC | CSARDVGRSVLANYGYTF | once | NA | 18 | TRBJ1-2 | TRBV20-1
TGTGCCAGCAACATAGGGGGGTCGGGACGCTCTGGTGAGCCCCAGCATTTT | CASNIGGSGRSGEPQHF | NA | NA | 17 | TRBJ1-5 | TRBV2
TGCAGTGCCAGCGGTAGGGTTGGGGGCAATCAGCCCCAGCATTTT | CSASGRVGGNQPQHF | NA | NA | 15 | TRBJ1-5 | TRBV20-1
TGTGCCAGCAGCGTAGAATCGACGGCGGGGGGCCTTTTTAAGACCCAGTACTTC | CASSVESTAGGLFKTQYF | few | TRBD2 | 18 | TRBJ2-5 | TRBV9
TGTGCCAGCAGTCCCGGACAGGGACCCTTCAAGCAGTACTTC | CASSPGQGPFKQYF | few | TRBD1 | 14 | TRBJ2-7 | TRBV6-5
TGTGCCTGGGCGCACTCCTCCTACAATGAGCAGTTCTTC | CAWAHSSYNEQFF | few | NA | 13 | TRBJ2-1 | TRBV2
TGTGCCATCAGGGCTCAGGGAGAAAACACTGAAGCTTTCTTT | CAIRAQGENTEAFF | NA | NA | 14 | TRBJ1-1 | TRBV10-3
TGTGCCAGCAGCCAAGCTTTCGGGACTCAAGGCAGCTATGGCTACACCTTC | CASSQAFGTQGSYGYTF | NA | NA | 17 | TRBJ1-2 | TRBV4-2
TGTGCCAGCAGCCAAGTCTTCGGGGGGGTAGACGAGCAGTACTTC | CASSQVFGGVDEQYF | NA | TRBD2 | 15 | TRBJ2-7 | TRBV3-1
TGCAGTGCTCGGACTAGCGGGAGCAATACGCAGTATTTT | CSARTSGSNTQYF | NA | TRBD2 | 13 | TRBJ2-3 | TRBV20-1
TGCGCCAGCAGCCAGGGAGGGCAGAATGAGCAGTTCTTC | CASSQGGQNEQFF | NA | TRBD2 | 13 | TRBJ2-1 | TRBV4-1
TGTGCCAGCAGCTTAGCGATATCGGGGGGTCACTACTTCTACGAGCAGTACTTC | CASSLAISGGHYFYEQYF | few | TRBD2 | 18 | TRBJ2-7 | TRBV7-9
TGTGCCAGCAGCCAAGACCCGACGGGACAGTATAGTGGCTACACCTTC | CASSQDPTGQYSGYTF | few | TRBD1 | 16 | TRBJ1-2 | TRBV4-2
TGTGCCAGCAGCCAAGTTGACAGCACCGGCTACACCTTC | CASSQVDSTGYTF | NA | NA | 13 | TRBJ1-2 | TRBV3-1
TGTGCCAGCAGCTTGGGGACAGGGTCGGTTAGGGAGCAGTTCTTC | CASSLGTGSVREQFF | NA | TRBD1 | 15 | TRBJ2-1 | TRBV5-6
TGTGCCAGCGCCACCGGCGGGACAGGGCGCGAGCAGTACTTC | CASATGGTGREQYF | NA | TRBD1 | 14 | TRBJ2-7 | TRBV28
TGTGCCAGCAATCGTCTACCAGACTACGAGCAGTACTTC | CASNRLPDYEQYF | few | NA | 13 | TRBJ2-7 | TRBV2
TGCAGTGTTACGGGGGGGATTTACAATGAGCAGTTCTTC | CSVTGGIYNEQFF | NA | TRBD2 | 13 | TRBJ2-1 | TRBV20-1
TGTGCCAGCAGTCCTTCAGCGGGACAGGGTTTCGACGAGCAGTACTTC | CASSPSAGQGFDEQYF | NA | TRBD1 | 16 | TRBJ2-7 | TRBV28
TGTGCCAGCAGCTCCGGGGGTGGCGAGCAGTACTTC | CASSSGGGEQYF | many | NA | 12 | TRBJ2-7 | TRBV7-9
TGTGCCATCAGTGAGTACCCAACAGATACGCAGTATTTT | CAISEYPTDTQYF | NA | NA | 13 | TRBJ2-3 | TRBV10-3
TGTGCCACCAGCAGTCCGGGACGGAGCTCCTACAATGAGCAGTTCTTC | CATSSPGRSSYNEQFF | many | NA | 16 | TRBJ2-1 | TRBV15
TGTGCCAGCAGTTTAGAAGGGGCCATGAACACTGAAGCTTTCTTT | CASSLEGAMNTEAFF | NA | NA | 15 | TRBJ1-1 | TRBV27
TGCGCCAGCAGCTTGTATGCGGGAGGATTGGATGAGCAGTTCTTC | CASSLYAGGLDEQFF | NA | TRBD2 | 15 | TRBJ2-1 | TRBV5-1
TGTGCCAGCAGCCCCTATCCCGGGACAGGGGGTAACAATGAGCAGTTCTTC | CASSPYPGTGGNNEQFF | few | TRBD1 | 17 | TRBJ2-1 | TRBV7-3
TGTGCCAGCAGTGGGACAGCTGGACAGGGTCAGTTCTTC | CASSGTAGQGQFF | few | TRBD1 | 13 | TRBJ2-1 | TRBV2
TGCAGTGCTTTAACTAGCGGGGGGGGGACAGATACGCAGTATTTT | CSALTSGGGTDTQYF | NA | TRBD2 | 15 | TRBJ2-3 | TRBV20-1
TGTGCCAGCAGCTTTGGACCTCTGGGACTAGCGGGAGGCAATGAGCAGTTCTTC | CASSFGPLGLAGGNEQFF | NA | TRBD2 | 18 | TRBJ2-1 | TRBV7-9